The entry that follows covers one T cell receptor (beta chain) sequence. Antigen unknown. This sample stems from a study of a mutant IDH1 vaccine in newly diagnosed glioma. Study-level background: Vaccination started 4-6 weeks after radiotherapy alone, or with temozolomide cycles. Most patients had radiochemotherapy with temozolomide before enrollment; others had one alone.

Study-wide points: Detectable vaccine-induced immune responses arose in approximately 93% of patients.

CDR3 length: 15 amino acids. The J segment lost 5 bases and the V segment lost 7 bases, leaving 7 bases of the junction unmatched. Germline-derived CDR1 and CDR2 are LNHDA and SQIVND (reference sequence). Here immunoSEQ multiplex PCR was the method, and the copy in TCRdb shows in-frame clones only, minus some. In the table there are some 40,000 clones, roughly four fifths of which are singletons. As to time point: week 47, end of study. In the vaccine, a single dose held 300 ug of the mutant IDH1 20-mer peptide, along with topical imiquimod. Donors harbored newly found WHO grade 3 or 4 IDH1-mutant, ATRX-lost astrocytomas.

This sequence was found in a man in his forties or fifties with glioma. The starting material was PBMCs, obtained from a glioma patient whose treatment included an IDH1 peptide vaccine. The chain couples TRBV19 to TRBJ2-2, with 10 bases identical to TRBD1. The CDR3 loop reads CASTLGTGETGELFF. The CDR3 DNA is TGTGCCAGTACCCTAGGGACAGGGGAGACCGGGGAGCTGTTTTTT.